This paragraph reports one T cell receptor beta chain. The study profiled TCR beta VDJ and CDR3 using genomic DNA as template. Via MiXCR, TCRdb re-called the reads, giving one row per CDR3 protein. The sample shows around 170,000 distinct CDR3 sequences, approximately 60% of them seen only once. The record originates from a study of CD8+CD57+ T cells in acquired aplastic anemia. Germline V lookup: CDR1 SEHNR, CDR2 FQNEAQ (reference sequence). The CDR3 totals 14 residues. V dropped 0 bases and J dropped 6 bases, with 12 bases sitting between them. This sequence was found in a human donor in good health. What was sequenced was sorted CD4+, CD8+, or CD8+CD57+ T cells (not recorded which) from PBMCs. This chain connects TRBV7-9 to TRBJ2-7; perhaps TRBD1 as D (8 bases). The CDR3 loop reads CASSLATGEGEQYF. CDR3 sequence (DNA): TGTGCCAGCAGCTTAGCGACAGGGGAGGGCGAGCAGTACTTC.